These 22 T cell receptor beta chains were sequenced from one sample in a study of shared clonotypes between healthy human individuals. Repertoires were generated with immunoSEQ multiplex PCR, while TCRdb's copy carries only in-frame clones and drops some. The sample has 80,000 to 100,000 clones, almost 70% seen once. The sample consisted of memory CD8+ T cells sorted from blood. Subset of the sample: CD45RO+ cells pooled with CCR7-negative TemRA cells. These TCRs come from a man aged 30 to 45 in good health.

This rearrangement joins TRBV28 to TRBJ2-7; D possibly corresponds to TRBD1 (5 bases). CDR1 and CDR2 (germline): MDHEN, SYDVKM. V lost 6 bases to trimming and J lost 6 bases, with 12 bases between them. The CDR3 spans 12 residues. The CDR3 nucleotides read TGTGCCAGCAGCCTTGTTGGGGCCGAGCAGTACTTC. This sequence encodes CASSLVGAEQYF.

This chain uses TRBV28 with TRBJ2-7, with no clear D. CDR1 is MDHEN and CDR2 is SYDVKM in the germline V gene. This CDR3 comprises 11 residues. V shed 10 bases and J shed 4 bases, with 11 bases lying between them. CDR3 amino acids: CATANFYEQYF. DNA of the CDR3: TGTGCCACTGCAAATTTTTACGAGCAGTACTTC.

This clone was counted many times. The chain employs TRBV10-3 and TRBJ2-6, with 13 nucleotides matching TRBD2. J was trimmed by 0 bases and V by 10 bases; bases with no gene match: 3. Germline loops: CDR1 ENHRY, CDR2 SYGVKD. The CDR3 totals 16 residues. The CDR3 reads CATGTSGDSGANVLTF. The CDR3 nucleotides are TGTGCCACAGGGACTAGCGGGGACTCTGGGGCCAACGTCCTGACTTTC.

About this clone itself: The same CDR3 can be traced to other DNA sequences in this sample. J is TRBJ2-7 and V is TRBV11-2; D is ambiguous. The CDR3 extends over 13 amino acids. Trimming cost V 0 bases and J 4 bases, with 7 bases left between them. In germline, CDR1 is SGHAT, CDR2 FQNNGV. The CDR3 DNA reads TGTGCCAGCAGCTTAGAGGCAGAATACGAGCAGTACTTC. Protein: CASSLEAEYEQYF.

The genes are TRBV4-3 and TRBJ2-3; TRBD2 aligns across 7 bases. This CDR3 has 15 residues. V shed 1 base, J shed 4 bases, and the junction held 5 bases outside the gene matches. The V gene's germline CDR1 is LGHNA and CDR2 YSLEER. The chain's CDR3 is CASSQVPGGSDTQYF. The CDR3 region has the DNA TGCGCCAGCAGCCAAGTTCCGGGAGGTTCAGATACGCAGTATTTT.

The V gene is TRBV5-1, the J gene TRBJ2-1; D is ambiguous. V was trimmed by 4 bases and J by 7 bases, leaving 6 bases between them. The CDR3 has 11 amino acids. Germline values: CDR1 SGHRS, CDR2 YFSETQ. The CDR3 protein is CASSKGNEQFF. CDR3 coding DNA: TGCGCCAGCAGCAAAGGTAATGAGCAGTTCTTC.

This rearrangement joins TRBV13 to TRBJ1-5; D call uncertain. Germline assignment: CDR1 PRHDT and CDR2 FYEKMQ (reference sequence). Trimming took off 5 bases at V and 2 bases at J, with 13 bases between the two ends. This CDR3 is 15 amino acids long. The CDR3 DNA sequence: TGTGCCAGCAGCCTACGGCGCGGTGGCAATCAGCCCCAGCATTTT. Translated: CASSLRRGGNQPQHF. Full variable domain (remainder filled in from reference TRBV13 and TRBJ1-5): AAGVIQSPRHLIKEKRETATLKCYPIPRHDTVYWYQQGPGQDPQFLISFYEKMQSDKGSIPDRFSAQQFSDYHSELNMSSLELGDSALYFCASSLRRGGNQPQHFGDGTRLSIL.

This clone was found a few times. The chain couples TRBV28 to TRBJ1-2; D possibly corresponds to TRBD1 (5 bases). This CDR3 is built from 15 residues. The V gene's germline CDR1 is MDHEN and CDR2 SYDVKM. Between the trimmed V and J ends, which lost 3 bases and 8 bases, there was a span of 19 bases. The CDR3 region has the DNA TGTGCCAGCAGTTTTTTCCGGGCAGGGTTGGAGGGCTACACCTTC. It yields the protein CASSFFRAGLEGYTF.

The chain joins TRBV6-1 to TRBJ2-7; D not certain. The V end was cut by 3 bases, the J end by 9 bases, with 9 bases between. CDR3 length: 11 amino acids. Germline CDR1 is MNHNS and CDR2 is SASEGT. The CDR3 here is CASSDAFVQYF. As DNA, the CDR3 is TGTGCCAGCAGTGACGCTTTCGTGCAGTACTTC.

V usage is TRBV28 and J usage is TRBJ2-7, with a possible D match to TRBD2 (6 bases). Trimming pared 6 bases from V and 2 bases from J, leaving 14 bases between. CDR1 is MDHEN, CDR2 SYDVKM, per germline. CDR3 length equals 14 residues. The CDR3 here is CASSRTGDTYEQYF. DNA for the CDR3: TGTGCCAGCAGCCGGACGGGGGATACCTACGAGCAGTACTTC.

The chain is built from TRBV4-3 and TRBJ1-5, with 9 nucleotides matching TRBD1. Germline V gene lookup returns CDR1 LGHNA and CDR2 YSLEER. The CDR3 loop spans 15 amino acids. The junction had 3 bases not matched to a gene; V was cut back by 3 bases and J by 3 bases. The CDR3 reads CASSQGQGPNQPQHF. In nucleotides, the CDR3 is TGCGCCAGCAGCCAGGGACAGGGCCCCAATCAGCCCCAGCATTTT.

This sequence joins TRBV7-9 and TRBJ2-7; 10 bases align to TRBD2. The CDR3 length is 16 residues. Germline CDR1 is SEHNR and CDR2 is FQNEAQ (reference sequence). The ends lost 6 bases at V and 5 bases at J; junction bases unmatched: 13. As DNA, the CDR3 is TGTGCCAGCAGGGTGTTGCGGCCTAGCGGGAGCGACGAGCAGTACTTC. This gives the protein CASRVLRPSGSDEQYF.

The chain uses TRBV16 and TRBJ2-4, with 7 bases matching TRBD1. The CDR3 length is 13 residues. V lost 2 bases to trimming and J lost 5 bases; unmatched junction nucleotides: 0. The germline V gene has CDR1 KGHSY and CDR2 FQNENV. The CDR3 loop is CASSQQGENIQYF. In DNA, the CDR3 is TGTGCCAGCAGCCAACAGGGGGAAAACATTCAGTACTTC.

The chain is built from TRBV28 and TRBJ2-5, with no clear D. Germline CDR1 and CDR2: MDHEN and SYDVKM. CDR3 length: 14 residues. Trimming removed 5 bases from V and 7 bases from J, with 17 bases in between. The CDR3 is CASSPPGEVGTQYF. The DNA of the CDR3 is TGTGCCAGCAGTCCACCCGGTGAGGTTGGGACCCAGTACTTC.

The chain recombines TRBV7-2 with TRBJ2-3; TRBD2 matches at 9 bases. The CDR3 loop spans 16 amino acids. The J segment lost 4 bases and the V segment lost 4 bases, leaving 9 bases of the junction unmatched. Germline lookup yields CDR1 SGHTA and CDR2 FQGNSA. The chain's CDR3 is CASSYLAGDGADTQYF. CDR3 in DNA: TGTGCCAGCAGCTACTTAGCGGGAGACGGAGCAGATACGCAGTATTTT. Together with reference TRBV7-2 and TRBJ2-3, the CDR3 gives the full variable domain: GAGVSQSPSNKVTEKGKDVELRCDPISGHTALYWYRQSLGQGLEFLIYFQGNSAPDKSGLPSDRFSAERTGGSVSTLTIQRTQQEDSAVYLCASSYLAGDGADTQYFGPGTRLTVL.

The V gene is TRBV19, the J gene TRBJ2-5; D may be TRBD1 (5 bases). Germline lookup yields CDR1 LNHDA and CDR2 SQIVND (reference sequence). This CDR3 comprises 13 residues. Trimming removed 3 bases from V and 5 bases from J, with 10 bases in between. CDR3: CASSIVGVETQYF. CDR3 DNA: TGTGCCAGTAGTATTGTAGGGGTGGAGACCCAGTACTTC.

This clone has only one observation. The chain carries TRBV6-1 and TRBJ1-1, with D uncertain. The germline CDR1 and CDR2 sequences are MNHNS and SASEGT. V shed 11 bases and J shed 0 bases, with 10 bases lying between them. The CDR3 totals 12 residues. CDR3 amino acids: CAAGLMNTEAFF. CDR3 coding DNA: TGTGCCGCCGGCCTGATGAACACTGAAGCTTTCTTT.

The chain has TRBV4-1 and TRBJ2-3; the D is unclear. This CDR3 has 15 residues. Germline V lookup: CDR1 MGHRA, CDR2 YSYEKL. The germline V and J ends were trimmed by 0 bases and 2 bases, with 9 bases remaining between them. The CDR3 DNA reads as TGCGCCAGCAGCCAAGAGGCCGGAAACACAGATACGCAGTATTTT. It yields the protein CASSQEAGNTDTQYF.

The chain has TRBV7-2 and TRBJ2-1; perhaps TRBD1 as D (5 bases). The V and J ends lost 6 bases and 2 bases respectively, with 14 bases between them. CDR3 size: 15 residues. In germline, CDR1 is SGHTA, CDR2 FQGNSA. CDR3 sequence: CASRQKGLTYNEQFF. The CDR3 DNA follows: TGTGCCAGCAGGCAAAAGGGGCTTACCTACAATGAGCAGTTCTTC.

Here the CDR3 reads CASRLALGAGGEKLFF. The CDR3 coding sequence is TGTGCAAGTCGCTTAGCCTTGGGGGCGGGTGGAGAAAAACTGTTTTTT. V gene TRBV12-2 combines with J gene TRBJ1-4; TRBD1 is the table's D call, not checked against the DNA. TRBV12-2 is an annotated pseudogene. The CDR3 runs to 16 residues.

The DNA for the CDR3 is TGCGCCAGCAGTCACCTAGGGGCTGGGGCCACCCCTTACAATGAGCAGTTCTTC. Its translation: CASSHLGAGATPYNEQFF. The V and J genes are TRBV10-2 and TRBJ2-1, with a possible D match to TRBD1 (5 bases). This CDR3 is built from 18 residues. Germline-derived CDR1 and CDR2 are WSHSY and SAAADI. V shed 5 bases and J shed 4 bases, with 24 bases lying between them.

This clone was recorded only once. The rearrangement joins TRBV28 to TRBJ2-3; 15 nucleotides line up with TRBD2. The ends lost 3 bases at V and 2 bases at J; junction bases unmatched: 9. The CDR3 spans 19 residues. The germline V gene encodes CDR1 MDHEN and CDR2 SYDVKM. The CDR3 region is CASSLGWTSGRGDTDTQYF. The CDR3 DNA sequence: TGTGCCAGCAGTTTGGGGTGGACTAGCGGGAGGGGGGACACAGATACGCAGTATTTT.